These T cell receptor beta chains were read from a single sample in a study of shared clonotypes between healthy human individuals. Libraries were prepared by immunoSEQ multiplex PCR; TCRdb keeps only in-frame clonotypes and omits some of them. Among roughly 1,500,000 clones listed, approximately 98.5% were seen once. The sequencing sample was made of naive CD4+ T cells sorted from blood. The receptors derive from a man younger than 40 in good health. CDR3s include the opening cysteine and the closing phenylalanine or tryptophan. A D gene is named only where the DNA matches it firmly. Size tells how often a clone was seen (once, few, many) or the class of an expanded clone, and some rows leave it out.

clone size: once; V gene: TRBV5-5; D gene: TRBD1; J gene: TRBJ2-7; CDR3 DNA: TGTGCCAGCAGCCAACTCAGGGGGCGCAGCGAGCAGTACTTC; CDR3 protein: CASSQLRGRSEQYF
clone size: -; V gene: TRBV7-9; D gene: -; J gene: TRBJ2-3; CDR3 DNA: TGTGCCAGCAGCGCTAGCACAGATACGCAGTATTTT; CDR3 protein: CASSASTDTQYF
clone size: -; V gene: TRBV29-1; D gene: -; J gene: TRBJ2-2; CDR3 DNA: TGCAGCGTCGGAGGGCAGGGGGTGGGCACCGGGGAGCTGTTTTTT; CDR3 protein: CSVGGQGVGTGELFF
clone size: -; V gene: TRBV7-8; D gene: -; J gene: TRBJ2-5; CDR3 DNA: TGTGCCAGCAGCTTATATATCGAGGGGAGGAGGGAACAGACCCAGTACTTC; CDR3 protein: CASSLYIEGRREQTQYF
clone size: once; V gene: TRBV10-3; D gene: -; J gene: TRBJ2-7; CDR3 DNA: TGTGCCATCAGTGAACGGGGCTCCTACGAGCAGTACTTC; CDR3 protein: CAISERGSYEQYF
clone size: -; V gene: TRBV7-2; D gene: -; J gene: TRBJ1-4; CDR3 DNA: TGTGCCAGCAGCTTAGACGGGGGGCGATCCGAAAAACTGTTTTTT; CDR3 protein: CASSLDGGRSEKLFF
clone size: -; V gene: TRBV10-1; D gene: TRBD1; J gene: TRBJ2-5; CDR3 DNA: TGCGCCAGCAGTGAGTCGACAGGGGCCCAAGAGACCCAGTACTTC; CDR3 protein: CASSESTGAQETQYF
clone size: -; V gene: TRBV29-1; D gene: -; J gene: TRBJ2-1; CDR3 DNA: TGCAGCGTTGTGGGAGGTATGAGCTCCTACAATGAGCAGTTCTTC; CDR3 protein: CSVVGGMSSYNEQFF
clone size: -; V gene: TRBV19; D gene: TRBD2; J gene: TRBJ2-2; CDR3 DNA: TGTGCCAGTTCTGTGGGCGGGAGCCGTGGAGGGGAGCTGTTTTTT; CDR3 protein: CASSVGGSRGGELFF
clone size: -; V gene: TRBV7-8; D gene: -; J gene: TRBJ2-1; CDR3 DNA: TGTGCCAGCAGCTTAATCAATGAGCAGTTCTTC; CDR3 protein: CASSLINEQFF
clone size: -; V gene: TRBV28; D gene: -; J gene: TRBJ1-1; CDR3 DNA: TGTGCCAGCCGCATCGGGACAAAGAACACTGAAGCTTTCTTT; CDR3 protein: CASRIGTKNTEAFF
clone size: -; V gene: TRBV7-9; D gene: -; J gene: TRBJ1-5; CDR3 DNA: TGTGCCAGCAGCTTATTGGGGGGGCAGCCCCAGCATTTT; CDR3 protein: CASSLLGGQPQHF
clone size: -; V gene: TRBV27; D gene: TRBD1; J gene: TRBJ2-7; CDR3 DNA: TGTGCCAGCAGGACAGGGGTGGACTACGAGCAGTACTTC; CDR3 protein: CASRTGVDYEQYF
clone size: -; V gene: TRBV9; D gene: TRBD2; J gene: TRBJ2-3; CDR3 DNA: TGTGCCAGCAGCACAGGGACTAGCGGGAGCACAGATACGCAGTATTTT; CDR3 protein: CASSTGTSGSTDTQYF
clone size: -; V gene: TRBV6-1; D gene: -; J gene: TRBJ2-7; CDR3 DNA: TGTGCCAGCAGTGAATTGGGCACGAAGTCCTACGAGCAGTACTTC; CDR3 protein: CASSELGTKSYEQYF
clone size: once; V gene: TRBV19; D gene: -; J gene: TRBJ2-7; CDR3 DNA: TGTGCCAGTAGCACTAAAAAGGGGGGACAGAACTACGAGCAGTACTTC; CDR3 protein: CASSTKKGGQNYEQYF
clone size: -; V gene: TRBV5-1; D gene: TRBD1; J gene: TRBJ2-4; CDR3 DNA: TGCGCCAGCAGCCCCGGGACAGGACAGTACTTC; CDR3 protein: CASSPGTGQYF
clone size: few; V gene: TRBV9; D gene: TRBD2; J gene: TRBJ2-7; CDR3 DNA: TGTGCCAGCAGCGTAACTAGCGCCTCCTACGAGCAGTACTTC; CDR3 protein: CASSVTSASYEQYF
clone size: -; V gene: TRBV10-3; D gene: -; J gene: TRBJ2-3; CDR3 DNA: TGTGCCATCAGTGAAGGAGATACGCAGTATTTT; CDR3 protein: CAISEGDTQYF
clone size: -; V gene: TRBV4-1; D gene: TRBD1; J gene: TRBJ2-1; CDR3 DNA: TGCGCCAGCAGCCAACGGGGACAGGGAAACAATGAGCAGTTCTTC; CDR3 protein: CASSQRGQGNNEQFF
clone size: -; V gene: TRBV2; D gene: -; J gene: TRBJ1-5; CDR3 DNA: TGTGCCAGCAGTGAGACGGGTAATGGGCCCCAGCATTTT; CDR3 protein: CASSETGNGPQHF
clone size: -; V gene: TRBV7-9; D gene: -; J gene: TRBJ2-5; CDR3 DNA: TGTGCCAGCAGGGCGACTCAAGAGACCCAGTACTTC; CDR3 protein: CASRATQETQYF
clone size: few; V gene: TRBV28; D gene: -; J gene: TRBJ2-7; CDR3 DNA: TGTGCCAGCAGTCCCCAGGGCTACGAGCAGTACTTC; CDR3 protein: CASSPQGYEQYF
clone size: -; V gene: TRBV9; D gene: TRBD2; J gene: TRBJ2-1; CDR3 DNA: TGTGCCAGCAGCAATATACTAGCGGAGCGTCACTACCCTGAGCAGTTCTTC; CDR3 protein: CASSNILAERHYPEQFF
clone size: -; V gene: TRBV11-2; D gene: -; J gene: TRBJ2-7; CDR3 DNA: TGTGCCAGCAGAACCCCGGGACGGCAGATGGTCGAGCAGTACTTC; CDR3 protein: CASRTPGRQMVEQYF
clone size: -; V gene: TRBV10-3; D gene: -; J gene: TRBJ1-2; CDR3 DNA: TGTGCCATCAGTGAGTGGGACACGGGGCGGCGGGACTATGGCTACACCTTC; CDR3 protein: CAISEWDTGRRDYGYTF
clone size: -; V gene: TRBV7-2; D gene: TRBD2; J gene: TRBJ2-2; CDR3 DNA: TGTGCCAGCAGCTTCCGGACTAGCGGGAACACCGGGGAGCTGTTTTTT; CDR3 protein: CASSFRTSGNTGELFF